Listed here are 31 T cell receptor beta chains from one sample, sequenced in a study of shared clonotypes between healthy human individuals. Generated by immunoSEQ multiplex PCR, the TCRdb table keeps only in-frame clones and is missing some. The sample includes about 960,000 clones, around three quarters of them seen just once. The sample taken for sequencing was memory CD4+ T cells sorted from blood. Described subset: CD45RA-negative fraction. The receptors here all came from a man younger than 35 in good health.

V and J are TRBV25-1 and TRBJ1-1; D may be TRBD1 (6 bases). The CDR3 length is 16 residues. Germline CDR1 reads MGHDK; CDR2 reads SYGVNS. Trimming took 1 base from V and 4 from J, leaving 16 bases between them. The CDR3 loop reads CASSESKLQGPTEAFF. Written as DNA, the CDR3 is TGTGCCAGCAGTGAATCCAAATTACAGGGTCCCACTGAAGCTTTCTTT. Full variable domain (missing parts from reference TRBV25-1 and TRBJ1-1): EADIYQTPRYLVIGTGKKITLECSQTMGHDKMYWYQQDPGMELHLIHYSYGVNSTEKGDLSSESTVSRIRTEHFPLTLESARPSHTSQYLCASSESKLQGPTEAFFGQGTRLTVV.

This chain links TRBV7-2 with TRBJ2-3, with a possible D match to TRBD1 (5 bases). The V gene lost 2 bases and the J gene lost 5 bases, with 17 bases spanning the gap. CDR1 and CDR2 (germline): SGHTA, FQGNSA. There are 16 residues in the CDR3. The CDR3 DNA reads as TGTGCCAGCAGCTTAAACTCACCGGGCACAGGAGATACGCAGTATTTT. Residues: CASSLNSPGTGDTQYF.

The gene calls are TRBV30 and TRBJ1-1; a weak D match, TRBD1 (5 bases). V was pared by 4 bases and J by 4 bases, with 16 bases between. Germline values: CDR1 GTSNPN, CDR2 SVGIG (reference sequence). This CDR3 contains 14 residues. CDR3 protein: CAWIQGKASTEAFF. In DNA, the CDR3 is TGTGCCTGGATTCAGGGTAAGGCGAGCACTGAAGCTTTCTTT.

J is TRBJ2-3 and V is TRBV10-3, with D perhaps assigned TRBD1 or TRBD2 (6 bases each). Trimming removed 2 bases at V and 8 bases at J, with 20 bases between. Germline V gene data show CDR1 as ENHRY and CDR2 as SYGVKD. This CDR3 has 16 residues. CDR3 amino acids: CAISEPRGPAGITQYF. The DNA of the CDR3 is TGTGCCATCAGTGAGCCCCGGGGGCCGGCGGGGATTACGCAGTATTTT.

The V gene is TRBV7-2, the J gene TRBJ2-3; D not resolved. The CDR3 is 13 residues long. The germline CDR1 and CDR2 sequences are SGHTA and FQGNSA. V gave up 2 bases and J gave up 5 bases, with 8 bases separating them. CDR3 residues: CASSLKWGDTQYF. CDR3 sequence (DNA): TGTGCCAGCAGCTTAAAATGGGGAGATACGCAGTATTTT. Based on the CDR3 plus reference TRBV7-2 and TRBJ2-3, the full variable domain is GAGVSQSPSNKVTEKGKDVELRCDPISGHTALYWYRQSLGQGLEFLIYFQGNSAPDKSGLPSDRFSAERTGGSVSTLTIQRTQQEDSAVYLCASSLKWGDTQYFGPGTRLTVL.

V and J are TRBV4-1 and TRBJ2-1; TRBD2 matches 8 bases. V dropped 0 bases and J dropped 0; count of bases not matched to a gene: 1. The CDR3 is made up of 16 amino acids. Germline V lookup: CDR1 MGHRA, CDR2 YSYEKL. CDR3 loop: CASSQDRGGSYNEQFF. Here the CDR3 DNA reads TGCGCCAGCAGCCAAGACCGGGGGGGCTCCTACAATGAGCAGTTCTTC.

This clone was counted a single time. The chain couples TRBV30 to TRBJ1-2; TRBD1 is a possible D gene (6 bases). Trimming shortened V by 2 bases and J by 6 bases, and 16 bases separated the two germline ends. CDR3 length: 14 residues. Germline CDR1 and CDR2: GTSNPN and SVGIG (reference sequence). The DNA of the CDR3 is TGTGCCTGGAGTTATGGCAGGGGAGGGAATGGCTACACCTTC. It encodes CAWSYGRGGNGYTF.

The V gene is TRBV10-3, the J gene TRBJ2-5; 15 nucleotides match TRBD2. CDR1 is ENHRY and CDR2 is SYGVKD in the germline V gene. This CDR3 has 16 residues. V trimming: 6 bases; J trimming: 2 bases; junction bases outside the gene matches: 4. For the CDR3, the DNA is TGTGCCATCAGCCCGGGACTAGCGGGGGGACAAGAGACCCAGTACTTC. This encodes CAISPGLAGGQETQYF.

The rearrangement links TRBV9 to TRBJ1-2; 9 nucleotides match TRBD1. The V and J ends lost 6 bases and 4 bases, in that order; junction bases with no gene match: 13. CDR3 size: 16 residues. Germline V gene sequence: CDR1 SGDLS, CDR2 YYNGEE. The CDR3 nucleotides read TGTGCCAGCAACCGACAGGGGGAGGCTGATCGCTATGGCTACACCTTC. Protein sequence: CASNRQGEADRYGYTF.

This clone was detected a few times. J is TRBJ2-1 and V is TRBV30; 9 positions match TRBD2. The V segment lost 2 bases and the J segment 9 bases; nucleotides outside the gene matches: 8. This CDR3 is built from 14 residues. Germline V gives CDR1 GTSNPN, CDR2 SVGIG (reference sequence). CDR3 region: CAWSLGLASGEQFF. CDR3 coding DNA: TGTGCCTGGAGTCTGGGACTAGCTTCGGGTGAGCAGTTCTTC.

The chain couples TRBV5-4 to TRBJ1-1, with unresolved D. Germline CDR1 reads SGHNT; CDR2 reads YYREEE (reference sequence). This CDR3 region has 13 residues. The ends were cut back, 4 bases at V and 1 base at J, with 8 bases in the middle. This chain's CDR3 is CASSHEKNTEAFF. CDR3 DNA sequence: TGTGCCAGCAGCCATGAGAAGAACACTGAAGCTTTCTTT.

This clone has just a few counts. The chain uses TRBV4-1 and TRBJ1-1; 10 bases match TRBD1. CDR1 and CDR2 (germline): MGHRA, YSYEKL. The V segment lost 0 bases and the J segment 4 bases; nucleotides outside the gene matches: 5. The CDR3 spans 16 residues. The CDR3 protein is CASSQDGTGVGTEAFF. The CDR3 DNA sequence: TGCGCCAGCAGCCAAGACGGGACAGGGGTGGGCACTGAAGCTTTCTTT.

This clone was seen a few times. The gene calls are TRBV11-1 and TRBJ1-2; D possibly corresponds to TRBD1 (5 bases). This CDR3 spans 13 amino acids. Trimming removed 5 bases at V and 8 bases at J, with 15 bases between. Looked up from germline, CDR1 is SGHAT and CDR2 is FQDESV (reference sequence). Here the CDR3 reads CASSLGGAEGYTF. The CDR3 nucleotides read TGTGCCAGCAGCCTAGGCGGGGCAGAGGGCTACACCTTC.

The V and J genes are TRBV7-9 and TRBJ2-3, with D perhaps matching TRBD2 (6 bases). The CDR3 spans 14 residues. Trimming removed 0 bases at V and 7 bases at J, with 11 bases between. Per the germline V gene, CDR1 is SEHNR and CDR2 is FQNEAQ (reference sequence). The CDR3: CASSLARERNTQYF. The CDR3 DNA reads TGTGCCAGCAGCTTAGCACGGGAGAGGAATACGCAGTATTTT.

The chain recombines TRBV5-1 with TRBJ2-1; 7 bases match TRBD2. Trimming at V came to 5 bases and at J to 9 bases, leaving 5 bases not matched to a gene. The CDR3 length is 12 residues. The germline V gene has CDR1 SGHRS and CDR2 YFSETQ. CDR3 DNA: TGCGCCAGCAGACCCCAGCGGGGTGAGCAGTTCTTC. The encoded protein is CASRPQRGEQFF.

This chain uses TRBV30 with TRBJ1-6; no clear D. CDR1 and CDR2 (germline): GTSNPN, SVGIG (reference sequence). The CDR3 is 14 amino acids. Trimming shortened V by 1 base and J by 7 bases, and 11 bases separated the two germline ends. Written as DNA, the CDR3 is TGTGCCTGGAGTGCCCAACTGGGAAATTCACCCCTCCACTTT. Its translation: CAWSAQLGNSPLHF.

The chain joins TRBV9 to TRBJ1-3; D is perhaps TRBD1 (5 bases). V lost 0 bases and J 6 bases, leaving 16 bases between the germline ends. The CDR3 has 16 amino acids. Germline values: CDR1 SGDLS, CDR2 YYNGEE. The chain's CDR3 is CASSVATAGRPNTIYF. The CDR3 nucleotides read TGTGCCAGCAGCGTAGCTACGGCAGGGCGTCCAAACACCATATATTTT.

The chain uses TRBV7-9 and TRBJ2-1, with 10 nucleotides matching TRBD2. The CDR3 length is 15 residues. Germline assignment: CDR1 SEHNR and CDR2 FQNEAQ (reference sequence). The ends lost 10 bases at V and 5 bases at J; junction bases unmatched: 11. For the CDR3, the DNA is TGTGCCACCCAATACGGGACTAGCGCCGACAATGAGCAGTTCTTC. It codes for CATQYGTSADNEQFF. The entire variable domain, with the rest obtained from reference TRBV7-9 and TRBJ2-1, is as follows: DTGVSQNPRHKITKRGQNVTFRCDPISEHNRLYWYRQTLGQGPEFLTYFQNEAQLEKSRLLSDRFSAERPKGSFSTLEIQRTEQGDSAMYLCATQYGTSADNEQFFGPGTRLTVL.

The gene calls are TRBV5-1 and TRBJ2-2, with TRBD2 as a possible D gene (6 bases). The ends were cut back, 7 bases at V and 1 base at J, with 11 bases in the middle. The CDR3 is 14 residues long. Germline V gives CDR1 SGHRS, CDR2 YFSETQ. CDR3 nucleotide sequence: TGCGCCAGCGCCGGAGGGTTGAACACCGGGGAGCTGTTTTTT. This translates into CASAGGLNTGELFF.

This chain links TRBV10-3 with TRBJ2-2; D might be TRBD2 (5 bases). Deletions cut 10 bases from V and 7 bases from J, with 16 bases between. Looked up from germline, CDR1 is ENHRY and CDR2 is SYGVKD. This CDR3 region has 13 residues. The chain's CDR3 is CATLRTSSGELFF. As DNA, the CDR3 is TGTGCCACACTACGGACTTCGAGCGGGGAGCTGTTTTTT.

The rearrangement links TRBV28 to TRBJ2-7, with 10 bases lining up with TRBD2. V was pared by 6 bases and J by 0 bases, with 8 bases of the junction left unmatched. The CDR3 is 16 amino acids. Germline V gene sequence: CDR1 MDHEN, CDR2 SYDVKM. The CDR3 sequence is CASSFTSGASSYEQYF. The CDR3 DNA reads TGTGCCAGCAGCTTCACTAGCGGGGCAAGCTCCTACGAGCAGTACTTC.

The rearrangement uses TRBV5-4 and TRBJ1-4, with TRBD1 identical over 10 bases. V trimming: 3 bases; J trimming: 3 bases; junction bases outside the gene matches: 2. CDR3 length: 15 amino acids. Germline CDR1 and CDR2: SGHNT and YYREEE (reference sequence). The CDR3 sequence is CASSSGQGANEKLFF. The CDR3, as DNA: TGTGCCAGCAGCTCCGGACAGGGGGCTAATGAAAAACTGTTTTTT.

This sequence joins TRBV5-1 and TRBJ2-7, with D perhaps given as TRBD1 or TRBD2 (7 bases each). This CDR3 is 14 amino acids long. Germline V gene lookup returns CDR1 SGHRS and CDR2 YFSETQ. V lost 1 base to trimming and J lost 2 bases, with 10 bases between them. CDR3 DNA: TGCGCCAGCAGCTTGTCAGGGGGGGCCTACGAGCAGTACTTC. This sequence encodes CASSLSGGAYEQYF.

The V gene is TRBV2, the J gene TRBJ2-3; a weak D match, TRBD1 (5 bases). Germline lookup yields CDR1 SNHLY and CDR2 FYNNEI. The CDR3 sequence is 12 residues long. Trimming took 6 bases from V and 6 from J, leaving 10 bases between them. CDR3 bases: TGTGCCAGCAGCTCCAGGGTGGATACGCAGTATTTT. It specifies CASSSRVDTQYF.

The V gene is TRBV5-1, the J gene TRBJ1-2; no clear D. The CDR3 is made up of 15 amino acids. Germline V gene lookup returns CDR1 SGHRS and CDR2 YFSETQ. With 5 bases removed from V and 1 base from J, the gap between germline ends came to 15 bases. The CDR3 nucleotides are TGCGCCAGCAGTCGTGACGGTATTTTTAACTATGGCTACACCTTC. Translating gives CASSRDGIFNYGYTF.

The chain uses TRBV6-1 and TRBJ2-7, with 7 positions matching TRBD2. The germline V gene has CDR1 MNHNS and CDR2 SASEGT. The V segment lost 4 bases and the J segment 5 bases; nucleotides outside the gene matches: 8. The CDR3 has 14 residues. CDR3 in DNA: TGTGCCAGCAGTGGGGGTCGACTAGCCGACGAGCAGTACTTC. Residues: CASSGGRLADEQYF.

This clone was picked up a small number of times. This sequence joins TRBV19 and TRBJ1-2; TRBD1 is a possible D gene (5 bases). CDR3 length: 12 amino acids. V shed 7 bases and J shed 8 bases, with 14 bases lying between them. Germline loops: CDR1 LNHDA, CDR2 SQIVND (reference sequence). CDR3 protein: CASTPRAGGYTF. The DNA of the CDR3 is TGTGCCAGTACCCCCAGGGCGGGAGGCTACACCTTC.

V is TRBV30 and J is TRBJ1-2; a possible D gene is TRBD1 (5 bases). Looked up from germline, CDR1 is GTSNPN and CDR2 is SVGIG (reference sequence). V was cut by 7 bases and J by 5 bases, with 14 bases left in between. The CDR3 covers 12 residues. The CDR3 nucleotides are TGTGCCTTGACCCGGGACGGATATGGCTACACCTTC. This gives the protein CALTRDGYGYTF.

This clone was seen a handful of times. The chain recombines TRBV7-9 with TRBJ1-2; D ambiguous. This CDR3 is 15 amino acids long. V was clipped by 5 bases and J by 0 bases, with 13 bases between them. Per the germline V gene, CDR1 is SEHNR and CDR2 is FQNEAQ (reference sequence). The CDR3 DNA follows: TGTGCCAGCAGCCAAGCCGGGTCTACTAACTATGGCTACACCTTC. As protein: CASSQAGSTNYGYTF. The full variable domain, completed using reference TRBV7-9 and TRBJ1-2, is DTGVSQNPRHKITKRGQNVTFRCDPISEHNRLYWYRQTLGQGPEFLTYFQNEAQLEKSRLLSDRFSAERPKGSFSTLEIQRTEQGDSAMYLCASSQAGSTNYGYTFGSGTRLTVV.

The chain carries TRBV2 and TRBJ2-7; tentatively, D is TRBD1 or TRBD2 (5 bases each). Deletions cut 7 bases from V and 7 bases from J, with 23 bases between. The V gene's germline CDR1 is SNHLY and CDR2 FYNNEI. The CDR3 length is 15 residues. This chain's CDR3 is CASKIWAGNPGEQYF. As DNA, the CDR3 is TGTGCCAGCAAAATCTGGGCAGGGAACCCGGGGGAGCAGTACTTC.

This clone was found once. The chain couples TRBV5-6 to TRBJ2-3; TRBD1 agrees at 9 bases. Germline V gene data show CDR1 as SGHDT and CDR2 as YYEEEE. The CDR3 extends over 15 amino acids. Germline trimming cut 4 bases from V and 1 base from J; bases unmatched to any gene: 4. CDR3 bases: TGTGCCAGCAGCACACAGGGGGCCGGCACAGATACGCAGTATTTT. Translated: CASSTQGAGTDTQYF.